This is a list of T cell receptor beta chains from one sample in a study of cytomegalovirus exposure and HLA in healthy donors. Libraries were prepared by immunoSEQ multiplex PCR; TCRdb keeps only in-frame clonotypes and omits some of them. The sample lists roughly 100,000 clones, 88% occurring once. The sample consisted of PBMCs. These receptors all stem from a woman aged 18-29 years in good health and CMV-seropositive. The CDR3 runs from the conserved cysteine through the conserved F or W. Fields, in order: J gene, V gene, D gene, clone size, CDR3 protein, CDR3 DNA. D genes are given only for firm matches. Only part of the rows carry a size: once, few, many, or a class if the clone is expanded.

>TRBJ2-5|TRBV13|.|.
CASSPLAQETQYF
TGTGCCAGCAGCCCCCTGGCTCAAGAGACCCAGTACTTC
>TRBJ2-7|TRBV10-3|.|once
CATSNGPGYEQYF
TGTGCCACTTCGAATGGGCCTGGGTACGAGCAGTACTTC
>TRBJ1-1|TRBV6-5|.|.
CASSQTGNTEAFF
TGTGCCAGCAGCCAGACGGGGAACACTGAAGCTTTCTTT
>TRBJ1-6|TRBV28|.|.
CASSNRLGGVSPLHF
TGTGCCAGCAGTAACCGCCTGGGGGGTGTGTCACCCCTCCACTTT
>TRBJ2-5|TRBV6-1|.|once
CASSEGGRPQETQYF
TGTGCCAGCAGTGAAGGGGGCAGGCCTCAAGAGACCCAGTACTTC
>TRBJ2-5|TRBV2|.|.
CASSERQRETQYF
TGTGCCAGCAGTGAACGACAGCGAGAGACCCAGTACTTC
>TRBJ2-7|TRBV19|TRBD2|once
CASSKGGTSGSYEQYF
TGTGCCAGTAGTAAGGGTGGAACTAGCGGATCCTACGAGCAGTACTTC
>TRBJ1-1|TRBV7-2|TRBD1|.
CASSLASGQGARAFF
TGTGCCAGCAGCTTAGCGAGTGGGCAGGGGGCGCGGGCTTTCTTT
>TRBJ2-1|TRBV6-4|TRBD2|.
CASSDSPSGTSGYNEQFF
TGTGCCAGCAGTGACTCGCCCAGCGGGACTAGCGGATACAATGAGCAGTTCTTC
>TRBJ1-3|TRBV9|.|.
CASSPGGGGSGNTIYF
TGTGCCAGCAGCCCGGGGGGTGGCGGCTCTGGAAACACCATATATTTT
>TRBJ1-2|TRBV6-4|.|.
CASSDSNGDGYTF
TGTGCCAGCAGTGACTCGAACGGGGATGGCTACACCTTC
>TRBJ2-1|TRBV27|.|.
CASTSARVYNEQFF
TGTGCCAGTACATCAGCGAGGGTTTACAATGAGCAGTTCTTC
>TRBJ1-5|TRBV13|.|.
CASSLGLNNQPQHF
TGTGCCAGCAGCTTGGGACTCAACAATCAGCCCCAGCATTTT
>TRBJ1-5|TRBV19|.|.
CASRGGGRSPYSNQPQHF
TGTGCCAGTAGGGGAGGTGGCAGGAGCCCTTATAGCAATCAGCCCCAGCATTTT
>TRBJ2-2|TRBV27|.|.
CASSSSLALGGWGTGELFF
TGTGCCAGCAGTTCCTCTTTAGCTTTAGGGGGATGGGGTACCGGGGAGCTGTTTTTT
>TRBJ2-1|TRBV18|TRBD1|.
CASSPLRDSYNEQFF
TGTGCCAGCTCACCACTGAGGGACAGCTACAATGAGCAGTTCTTC
>TRBJ1-6|TRBV21-1|.|.
CASSKARRVHCSPLHF
TGTGCCAGCAGCAAAGCCCGCAGGGTTCATTGTTCACCCCTCCACTTT
>TRBJ2-7|TRBV6-5|TRBD1|.
CASTARTGYYEQYF
TGTGCCAGCACCGCCCGGACAGGGTACTACGAGCAGTACTTC
>TRBJ2-1|TRBV29-1|.|.
CSVAGSSALEEQFF
TGCAGCGTCGCCGGGTCCAGCGCCTTGGAGGAGCAGTTCTTC
>TRBJ1-1|TRBV7-2|TRBD1|.
CASSDGQGWMSFF
TGTGCCAGCAGCGACGGACAGGGGTGGATGTCTTTCTTT
>TRBJ1-1|TRBV27|.|.
CASSLSTADTEAFF
TGTGCCAGCAGTTTATCCACGGCGGACACTGAAGCTTTCTTT
>TRBJ2-1|TRBV28|TRBD2|.
CASSALALAQFF
TGTGCCAGCAGCGCACTAGCGTTGGCGCAGTTCTTC
>TRBJ2-5|TRBV5-5|TRBD2|.
CASSRGLTSGGALETQYF
TGTGCCAGCAGCAGGGGACTCACTAGCGGGGGGGCCCTTGAGACCCAGTACTTC
>TRBJ2-1|TRBV27|TRBD1|.
CASSSPGTGGNEQFF
TGTGCCAGCAGTTCCCCCGGGACAGGGGGCAATGAGCAGTTCTTC
>TRBJ1-1|TRBV18|.|.
CASSPPAHTEAFF
TGTGCCAGCTCACCACCAGCCCACACTGAAGCTTTCTTT
>TRBJ2-3|TRBV28|TRBD2|.
CASRGTSGTDTQYF
TGTGCCAGTCGGGGGACTAGCGGCACAGATACGCAGTATTTT
>TRBJ2-7|TRBV4-1|.|.
CASSNRLVGEQYF
TGCGCCAGCAGCAACCGACTAGTCGGCGAGCAGTACTTC
>TRBJ2-1|TRBV28|.|.
CASSLRYNEQFF
TGTGCCAGCAGTTTACGGTACAATGAGCAGTTCTTC
>TRBJ1-6|TRBV19|TRBD1|.
CASSMFGTGGSYNSPLHF
TGTGCCAGTAGTATGTTCGGGACAGGGGGCTCCTATAATTCACCCCTCCACTTT
>TRBJ1-2|TRBV6-1|TRBD1|.
CASRKTGSDYGYTF
TGTGCCAGCAGGAAGACAGGGAGCGACTATGGCTACACCTTC
>TRBJ2-3|TRBV13|.|once
CASSPPFRLSTDTQYF
TGTGCCAGCAGCCCACCCTTCCGGTTAAGCACAGATACGCAGTATTTT
>TRBJ2-3|TRBV7-9|.|.
CASSSGTAGAGDTQYF
TGTGCCAGCAGCTCCGGTACGGCGGGGGCGGGGGATACGCAGTATTTT
>TRBJ1-5|TRBV20-1|.|.
CSANRVRPQHF
TGCAGTGCTAACAGGGTGAGGCCCCAGCATTTT
>TRBJ2-5|TRBV25-1|TRBD2|.
CASMPKGTRQETQYF
TGTGCCAGCATGCCCAAAGGGACTAGGCAAGAGACCCAGTACTTC
>TRBJ1-5|TRBV19|TRBD1|.
CASTDRTGERQPQHF
TGTGCCAGTACCGATAGGACAGGAGAAAGGCAGCCCCAGCATTTT
>TRBJ2-7|TRBV2|.|.
CASSERSGKVFEQYF
TGTGCCAGCAGTGAAAGGTCAGGGAAGGTTTTCGAGCAGTACTTC
>TRBJ2-1|TRBV9|TRBD1|.
CASSPRTGEGGNEQFF
TGTGCCAGCAGCCCAAGGACAGGGGAGGGAGGGAATGAGCAGTTCTTC
>TRBJ2-3|TRBV5-1|TRBD2|.
CASSSSGGVVDTQYF
TGCGCCAGCAGCTCTAGCGGGGGGGTTGTAGATACGCAGTATTTT
>TRBJ1-5|TRBV19|.|.
CASSIAAGYNQPQHF
TGTGCCAGTAGTATAGCGGCAGGCTACAATCAGCCCCAGCATTTT
>TRBJ2-5|TRBV5-6|.|once
CASSLGGGTLEETQYF
TGTGCCAGCAGCTTGGGGGGTGGGACACTCGAAGAGACCCAGTACTTC
>TRBJ2-6|TRBV10-2|TRBD1|.
CASTGQSISGANVLTF
TGCGCCAGCACGGGACAGTCTATCTCTGGGGCCAACGTCCTGACTTTC
>TRBJ2-3|TRBV6-5|.|once
CASSYTGVATDTQYF
TGTGCCAGCAGTTACACCGGGGTGGCGACAGATACGCAGTATTTT
>TRBJ2-5|TRBV6-5|TRBD2|.
CASSASGVAETQYF
TGTGCCAGCAGCGCTAGCGGCGTGGCGGAGACCCAGTACTTC
>TRBJ2-7|TRBV2|TRBD1|.
CASSVPVWGQGYTYEQYF
TGTGCCAGCAGCGTTCCGGTGTGGGGACAGGGCTACACCTACGAGCAGTACTTC
>TRBJ1-6|TRBV27|.|.
CASSRGGARGNSPLHF
TGTGCCAGCAGTCGTGGGGGGGCCCGGGGGAATTCACCCCTCCACTTT
>TRBJ1-6|TRBV27|.|.
CASSSNRARDYNSPLHF
TGTGCCAGCAGTTCCAACAGGGCTCGGGACTATAATTCACCCCTCCACTTT
>TRBJ1-6|TRBV5-4|.|.
CASSPTGRGNSPLHF
TGTGCCAGCAGCCCTACCGGGAGAGGAAATTCACCCCTCCACTTT
>TRBJ2-7|TRBV19|.|.
CASSPPGTYEQYF
TGTGCCAGTAGCCCCCCCGGGACCTACGAGCAGTACTTC
>TRBJ1-1|TRBV6-6|.|.
CASEGGSRSGAFF
TGTGCCAGCGAAGGCGGGAGTAGGAGTGGGGCTTTCTTT
>TRBJ1-1|TRBV7-2|.|.
CASSLARANTEAFF
TGTGCCAGCAGCTTAGCCAGGGCGAACACTGAAGCTTTCTTT
>TRBJ1-1|TRBV28|.|.
CASSLAGGNTEAFF
TGTGCCAGCAGTTTGGCGGGAGGGAACACTGAAGCTTTCTTT
>TRBJ2-5|TRBV5-4|.|.
CASSLGLGEETQYF
TGTGCCAGCAGCTTGGGACTAGGGGAAGAGACCCAGTACTTC
>TRBJ2-1|TRBV7-9|TRBD2|once
CASSRGLAGGIGNEQFF
TGTGCCAGCAGCCGAGGACTAGCGGGGGGTATAGGAAATGAGCAGTTCTTC